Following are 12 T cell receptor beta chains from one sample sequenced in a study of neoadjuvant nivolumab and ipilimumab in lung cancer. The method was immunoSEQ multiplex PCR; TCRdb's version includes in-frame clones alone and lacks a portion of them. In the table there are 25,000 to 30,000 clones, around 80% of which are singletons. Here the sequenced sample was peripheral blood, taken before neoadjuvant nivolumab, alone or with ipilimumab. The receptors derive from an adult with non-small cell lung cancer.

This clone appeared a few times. CDR3 residues: CASSSSRQTNTEAFF. For the CDR3, the DNA is TGTGCCAGCAGTTCCTCCCGACAGACGAACACTGAAGCTTTCTTT. V gene TRBV28 combines with J gene TRBJ1-1; D is perhaps TRBD1 (5 bases). Trimming stripped 4 bases from V and 1 base from J, with 13 bases between. The CDR3 loop spans 15 amino acids. Germline V gives CDR1 MDHEN, CDR2 SYDVKM.

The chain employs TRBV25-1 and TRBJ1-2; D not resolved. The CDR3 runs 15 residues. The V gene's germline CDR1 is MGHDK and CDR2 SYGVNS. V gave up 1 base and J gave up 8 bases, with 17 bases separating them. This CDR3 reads CASSEFSDESGGYTF. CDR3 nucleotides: TGTGCCAGCAGTGAATTTTCTGACGAGAGCGGGGGCTACACCTTC.

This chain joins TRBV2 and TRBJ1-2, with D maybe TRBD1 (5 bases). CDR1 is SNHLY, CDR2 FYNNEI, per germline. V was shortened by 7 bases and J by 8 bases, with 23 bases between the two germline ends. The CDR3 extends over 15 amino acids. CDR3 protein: CASTRSTLRGIGYTF. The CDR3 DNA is TGTGCCAGCACACGCAGTACCCTTAGGGGAATCGGCTACACCTTC.

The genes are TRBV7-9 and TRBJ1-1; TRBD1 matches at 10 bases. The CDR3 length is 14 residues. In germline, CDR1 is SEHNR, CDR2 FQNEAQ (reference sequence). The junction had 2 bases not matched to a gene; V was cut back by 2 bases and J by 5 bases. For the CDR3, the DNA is TGTGCCAGCAGCTTACGACAGGGGGCGACTGAAGCTTTCTTT. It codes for CASSLRQGATEAFF. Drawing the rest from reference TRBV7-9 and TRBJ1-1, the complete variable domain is DTGVSQNPRHKITKRGQNVTFRCDPISEHNRLYWYRQTLGQGPEFLTYFQNEAQLEKSRLLSDRFSAERPKGSFSTLEIQRTEQGDSAMYLCASSLRQGATEAFFGQGTRLTVV.

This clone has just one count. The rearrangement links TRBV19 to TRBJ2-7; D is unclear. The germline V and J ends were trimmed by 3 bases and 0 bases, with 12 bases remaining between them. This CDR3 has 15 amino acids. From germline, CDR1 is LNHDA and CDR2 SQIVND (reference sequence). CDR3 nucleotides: TGTGCCAGTAGTATTGAGTCTCAAAGCTCCTACGAGCAGTACTTC. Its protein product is CASSIESQSSYEQYF.

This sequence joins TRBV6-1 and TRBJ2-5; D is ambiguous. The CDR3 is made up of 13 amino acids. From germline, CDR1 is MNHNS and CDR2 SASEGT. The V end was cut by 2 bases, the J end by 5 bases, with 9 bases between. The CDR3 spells CASSEIFGETQYF. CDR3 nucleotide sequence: TGTGCCAGCAGTGAAATATTCGGTGAGACCCAGTACTTC.

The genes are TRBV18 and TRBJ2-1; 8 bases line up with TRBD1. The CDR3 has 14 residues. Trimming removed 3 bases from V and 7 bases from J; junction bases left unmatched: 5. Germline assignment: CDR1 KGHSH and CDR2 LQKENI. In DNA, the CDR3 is TGTGCCAGCTCACCGACAGGGGCTAGGAATGAGCAGTTCTTC. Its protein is CASSPTGARNEQFF.

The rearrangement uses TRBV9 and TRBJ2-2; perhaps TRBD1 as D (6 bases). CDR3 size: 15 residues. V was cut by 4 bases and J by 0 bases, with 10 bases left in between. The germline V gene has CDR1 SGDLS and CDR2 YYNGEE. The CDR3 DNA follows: TGTGCCAGCAGCCCACAGGGCGCGAACACCGGGGAGCTGTTTTTT. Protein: CASSPQGANTGELFF.

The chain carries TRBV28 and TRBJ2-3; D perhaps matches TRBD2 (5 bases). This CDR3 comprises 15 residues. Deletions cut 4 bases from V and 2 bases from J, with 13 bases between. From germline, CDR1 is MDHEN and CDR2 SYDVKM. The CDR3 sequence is CASSSLEVHTDTQYF. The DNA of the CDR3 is TGTGCCAGCAGTTCCCTGGAGGTTCACACAGATACGCAGTATTTT. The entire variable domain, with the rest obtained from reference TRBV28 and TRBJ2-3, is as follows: DVKVTQSSRYLVKRTGEKVFLECVQDMDHENMFWYRQDPGLGLRLIYFSYDVKMKEKGDIPEGYSVSREKKERFSLILESASTNQTSMYLCASSSLEVHTDTQYFGPGTRLTVL.

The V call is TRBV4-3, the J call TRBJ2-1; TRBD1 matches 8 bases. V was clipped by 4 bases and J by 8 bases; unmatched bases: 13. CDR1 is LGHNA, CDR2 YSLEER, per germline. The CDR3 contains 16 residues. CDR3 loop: CASSPTPGQDFHEQFF. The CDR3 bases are TGCGCCAGCAGCCCAACTCCGGGACAGGACTTCCATGAGCAGTTCTTC.

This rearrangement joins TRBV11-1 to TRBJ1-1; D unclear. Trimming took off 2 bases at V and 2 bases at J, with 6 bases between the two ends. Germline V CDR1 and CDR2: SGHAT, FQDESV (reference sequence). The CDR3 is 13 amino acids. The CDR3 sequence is CASSLRVNTEAFF. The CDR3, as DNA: TGTGCCAGCAGCTTAAGGGTTAACACTGAAGCTTTCTTT.

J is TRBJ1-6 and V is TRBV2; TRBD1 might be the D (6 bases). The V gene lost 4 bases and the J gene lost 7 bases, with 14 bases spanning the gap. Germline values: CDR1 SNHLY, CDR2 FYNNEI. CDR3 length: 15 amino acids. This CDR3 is CASSVSQGSNSPLHF. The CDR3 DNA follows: TGTGCCAGCAGTGTGAGTCAGGGGTCCAATTCACCCCTCCACTTT.